This TCR beta chain was recorded in a study of cytomegalovirus exposure and HLA in healthy donors. A multiplex PCR was run with 60 Vbeta primers and 13 Jbeta primers. The repertoire was sequenced with immunoSEQ multiplex PCR; TCRdb's copy has only in-frame clones and lacks some. This sample has approximately 150,000 clones, with about two thirds found just once. Study-level results: Immune exposure information comprised only CMV serostatus.

This CDR3 is 14 amino acids long. Trimming cost V 2 bases and J 7 bases, with 14 bases left between them. In germline, CDR1 is MDHEN, CDR2 SYDVKM. Worth noting for this clone: The antigen remains unidentified.

The clonotype originates from a man in his thirties or forties in good health and CMV-seropositive. Sequenced input: PBMCs. The chain recombines TRBV28 with TRBJ1-2; no clear D gene. CDR3 in amino acids: CASSLEGRFGGYTF. DNA of the CDR3: TGTGCCAGCAGTTTAGAAGGGAGGTTCGGTGGCTACACCTTC.